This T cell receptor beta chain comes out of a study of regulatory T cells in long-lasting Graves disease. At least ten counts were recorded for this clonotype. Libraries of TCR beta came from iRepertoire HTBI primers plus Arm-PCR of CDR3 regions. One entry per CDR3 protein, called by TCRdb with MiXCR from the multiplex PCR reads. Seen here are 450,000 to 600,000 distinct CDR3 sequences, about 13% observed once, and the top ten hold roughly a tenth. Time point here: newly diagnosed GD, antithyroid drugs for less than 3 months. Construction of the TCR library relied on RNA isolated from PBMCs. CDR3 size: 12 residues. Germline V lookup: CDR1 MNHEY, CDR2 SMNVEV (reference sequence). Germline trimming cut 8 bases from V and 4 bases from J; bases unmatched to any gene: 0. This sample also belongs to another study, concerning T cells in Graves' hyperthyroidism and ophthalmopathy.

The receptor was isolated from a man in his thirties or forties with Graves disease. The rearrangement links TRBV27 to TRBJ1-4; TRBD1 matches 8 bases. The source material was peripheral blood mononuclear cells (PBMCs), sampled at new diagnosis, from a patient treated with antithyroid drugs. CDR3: CASGQGNEKLFF. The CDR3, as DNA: TGTGCCAGCGGACAGGGTAATGAAAAACTGTTTTTT. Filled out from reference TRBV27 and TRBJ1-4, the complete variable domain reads EAQVTQNPRYLITVTGKKLTVTCSQNMNHEYMSWYRQDPGLGLRQIYYSMNVEVTDKGDVPEGYKVSRKEKRNFPLILESPSPNQTSLYFCASGQGNEKLFFGSGTQLSVL.